The next 21 T cell receptor beta chains were all read from a single sample in a study of T-cell reconstitution after alpha-beta-depleted transplantation in children. Preparation of the TCRbeta library was carried out with unique molecular identifiers. TCRdb ran MiXCR on the PCR reads and lists one entry per CDR3 protein. The sample shows fewer than 90,000 distinct CDR3 sequences, 6% to 8% of them seen only once. Sequencing was performed on PBMCs from the stem cell graft donor, taken from the stem cell graft. The source is a human donor who donated a stem cell graft to a child with acute lymphoblastic leukemia.

This clonotype appeared many times. This chain joins TRBV4-2 and TRBJ2-4, with a weak D call TRBD1 (6 bases). The CDR3 covers 16 residues. Germline assignment: CDR1 LGHNA and CDR2 YNFKEQ. The V and J ends lost 0 bases and 1 base respectively, with 10 bases between them. As DNA, the CDR3 is TGTGCCAGCAGCCAAGAAGGGGACACTGCCAAAAACATTCAGTACTTC. It specifies CASSQEGDTAKNIQYF.

This clonotype has only a few counts. The chain recombines TRBV20-1 with TRBJ2-7; the match to TRBD2 covers 7 bases. From germline, CDR1 is DFQATT and CDR2 SNEGSKA (reference sequence). J was trimmed by 1 base and V by 5 bases; bases with no gene match: 11. The CDR3 length is 15 residues. CDR3 residues: CSAPALGRVSYEQYF. The CDR3 DNA follows: TGCAGTGCTCCAGCGTTAGGGAGGGTATCCTACGAGCAGTACTTC.

The sample holds many counts of this clonotype. The genes are TRBV4-3 and TRBJ2-7, with D perhaps assigned TRBD1 or TRBD2 (5 bases each). This CDR3 has 15 residues. V lost 3 bases and J lost 4, with 16 bases in between. Germline V CDR1 and CDR2: LGHNA, YSLEER. In DNA form, the CDR3 reads TGCGCCAGCAGCCAGGGGGAGTTGGCCCCTTACGAGCAGTACTTC. Translated, it gives CASSQGELAPYEQYF.

This clonotype was counted at least ten times. This chain links TRBV3-1 with TRBJ2-7, with D possibly matching TRBD2 (5 bases). There are 14 residues in the CDR3. With 1 base removed from V and 0 bases from J, the gap between germline ends came to 7 bases. The germline V gene has CDR1 LGHDT and CDR2 YNNKEL (reference sequence). CDR3 DNA: TGTGCCAGCAGCCAAGCTGGGAGCTCCTACGAGCAGTACTTC. It yields the protein CASSQAGSSYEQYF.

This clonotype was recorded at least ten times. This chain uses TRBV6-1 with TRBJ2-5; TRBD2 agrees at 10 bases. This CDR3 is built from 15 residues. Germline V CDR1 and CDR2: MNHNS, SASEGT. J gave up 5 bases and V 8 bases, and 11 bases lay outside the gene matches. CDR3: CASSWLAGAGETQYF. The CDR3 bases are TGTGCCAGCTCATGGCTAGCGGGAGCGGGGGAGACCCAGTACTTC.

Ten or more counts support this clonotype. The rearrangement links TRBV5-4 to TRBJ1-2; 10 bases align to TRBD1. The CDR3 extends over 14 amino acids. The trim removed 2 bases at V and 3 bases at J, leaving 1 base unmatched. Germline V gene data show CDR1 as SGHNT and CDR2 as YYREEE (reference sequence). The CDR3 sequence: CASSFGQGDYGYTF. The CDR3 DNA follows: TGTGCCAGCAGCTTCGGACAGGGGGACTATGGCTACACCTTC.

This clonotype was counted many times. The chain recombines TRBV7-2 with TRBJ2-3; no firm D call. Trimming removed 3 bases at V and 1 base at J, with 11 bases between. Germline V CDR1 and CDR2: SGHTA, FQGNSA. The CDR3 consists of 15 residues. The CDR3 coding sequence is TGTGCCAGCAGCTTGTCACTCGAACGCACAGATACGCAGTATTTT. It codes for CASSLSLERTDTQYF. Drawing the rest from reference TRBV7-2 and TRBJ2-3, the complete variable domain is GAGVSQSPSNKVTEKGKDVELRCDPISGHTALYWYRQSLGQGLEFLIYFQGNSAPDKSGLPSDRFSAERTGGSVSTLTIQRTQQEDSAVYLCASSLSLERTDTQYFGPGTRLTVL.

This clonotype appeared many times. CDR3 sequence: CASRGVAVSTDTQYF. DNA for the CDR3: TGCGCCAGCAGGGGGGTAGCGGTAAGCACAGATACGCAGTATTTT. The rearrangement uses TRBV5-1 and TRBJ2-3; D possibly corresponds to TRBD2 (6 bases). The ends were cut back, 5 bases at V and 0 bases at J, with 13 bases in the middle. This CDR3 region has 15 residues. Per the germline V gene, CDR1 is SGHRS and CDR2 is YFSETQ.

The chain links TRBV7-9 to TRBJ2-2, with TRBD1 as a possible D gene (6 bases). The CDR3 length is 15 residues. The V end was cut by 3 bases, the J end by 1 base, with 9 bases between. CDR1 and CDR2 from the germline V gene are SEHNR and FQNEAQ (reference sequence). CDR3 nucleotide sequence: TGTGCCAGCAGCTTCAGGGACAAGAACACCGGGGAGCTGTTTTTT. Translation: CASSFRDKNTGELFF.

This clonotype was recorded at least ten times. Here the CDR3 reads CASTPGGPNYGYTF. CDR3 in DNA: TGTGCCAGCACGCCGGGCGGTCCGAACTATGGCTACACCTTC. The rearrangement uses TRBV12-3 or TRBV12-4 and TRBJ1-2; D ambiguous. CDR3 length equals 14 residues. V lost 7 bases and J lost 2, with 14 bases in between.

This clonotype came up many times. The chain joins TRBV5-1 to TRBJ1-2; D is ambiguous. Germline CDR1 is SGHRS and CDR2 is YFSETQ. The length of the CDR3 is 18 residues. Trimming removed 0 bases from V and 3 bases from J, with 21 bases in between. CDR3: CASSLGVGLKTPYYGYTF. Written as DNA, the CDR3 is TGCGCCAGCAGCTTGGGTGTCGGCTTAAAAACCCCCTACTATGGCTACACCTTC.

This clonotype was detected many times. This sequence joins TRBV3-1 and TRBJ1-1, with TRBD1 as a possible D gene (6 bases). The V end lost 4 bases, the J end lost 3 bases, and 12 bases lay between the germline ends. Germline V CDR1 and CDR2: LGHDT, YNNKEL (reference sequence). CDR3 length equals 14 residues. The CDR3 spells CASSPIGGYTEAFF. The CDR3, as DNA: TGTGCCAGCAGCCCCATAGGGGGGTACACTGAAGCTTTCTTT.

This clonotype was counted many times. V gene TRBV5-1 combines with J gene TRBJ1-1; 9 bases fit TRBD1. Germline V gene lookup returns CDR1 SGHRS and CDR2 YFSETQ. The CDR3 covers 14 residues. Trimming cost V 4 bases and J 0 bases; bases outside gene matches: 1. CDR3 protein: CASSDRGVNTEAFF. The CDR3 DNA is TGCGCCAGCAGCGACAGGGGGGTGAACACTGAAGCTTTCTTT.

The table lists this clonotype with many counts. This sequence joins TRBV5-1 and TRBJ2-5, with 10 bases that match TRBD2. This CDR3 is built from 15 residues. Germline CDR1 is SGHRS and CDR2 is YFSETQ. V was clipped by 4 bases and J by 0 bases; unmatched bases: 3. The CDR3 spells CASSIAGGHQETQYF. The CDR3 DNA follows: TGCGCCAGCAGCATAGCGGGGGGCCACCAAGAGACCCAGTACTTC.

V gene TRBV9 combines with J gene TRBJ2-7; D is uncertain. The germline V gene encodes CDR1 SGDLS and CDR2 YYNGEE. The CDR3 extends over 15 amino acids. V was shortened by 4 bases and J by 5 bases, with 19 bases between the two germline ends. CDR3: CASSPPPPGGDEQYF. The DNA for the CDR3 is TGTGCCAGCAGCCCGCCCCCACCGGGTGGCGACGAGCAGTACTTC.

This chain links TRBV29-1 with TRBJ2-1; 9 bases agree with TRBD2. This CDR3 contains 16 residues. Per germline, CDR1 SQVTM and CDR2 ANQGSEA. The trim removed 8 bases at V and 6 bases at J, leaving 17 bases unmatched. CDR3 sequence reads: CSPRKSIAGAGNEQFF. CDR3 in DNA: TGCAGCCCCCGAAAGAGTATAGCGGGAGCAGGCAATGAGCAGTTCTTC.

The chain couples TRBV6-1 to TRBJ2-1; 7 positions agree with TRBD1. Germline values: CDR1 MNHNS, CDR2 SASEGT. CDR3 size: 15 residues. J lost 7 bases, V lost 0 bases, and 6 bases had no gene match. CDR3: CASSEADVTGNEQFF. DNA for the CDR3: TGTGCCAGCAGTGAAGCGGATGTGACAGGGAATGAGCAGTTCTTC.

The rearrangement links TRBV18 to TRBJ1-4; tentative D call: TRBD1 (6 bases). Trimming pared 2 bases from V and 0 bases from J, leaving 7 bases between. Germline V gene data show CDR1 as KGHSH and CDR2 as LQKENI. CDR3 length equals 15 residues. In DNA form, the CDR3 reads TGTGCCAGCTCACCAAAGGGGGCAACTAATGAAAAACTGTTTTTT. This sequence encodes CASSPKGATNEKLFF.

At least ten counts were recorded for this clonotype. This chain joins TRBV10-3 and TRBJ2-2; 8 nucleotides line up with TRBD1. Per germline, CDR1 ENHRY and CDR2 SYGVKD. The CDR3 is 15 residues long. With V trimmed by 9 bases and J by 1 base, 7 bases remained unmatched. CDR3 region: CAIQPGTGNTGELFF. As DNA, the CDR3 is TGTGCCATACAGCCCGGGACAGGGAACACCGGGGAGCTGTTTTTT.

This clonotype turned up a few times. This chain links TRBV6-2 or TRBV6-3 with TRBJ2-5, with no clear D. Per germline, CDR1 MNHEY and CDR2 SVGEGT. This CDR3 is built from 13 residues. V gave up 4 bases and J gave up 1 base, with 7 bases separating them. CDR3: CASSSEFQETQYF. CDR3 in DNA: TGTGCCAGCAGTTCCGAATTCCAAGAGACCCAGTACTTC.

The chain is built from TRBV12-3 or TRBV12-4 and TRBJ2-3, with a possible D match to TRBD1 (6 bases). The CDR3 spans 14 residues. With 2 bases removed from V and 0 bases from J, the gap between germline ends came to 6 bases. The CDR3 reads CASSLTGSTDTQYF. The CDR3, as DNA: TGTGCCAGCAGTTTAACAGGGAGCACAGATACGCAGTATTTT.